This TCR beta chain was found in a study of cytomegalovirus exposure and HLA in healthy donors. Study findings and constraints: A later analysis found common viral pathogens apparently linked to several of the most significant clusters. Later, an analysis showed that TCR beta chains associated with HLA were more clonally expanded than others that were equally common. Researchers reported in a later analysis that a missense DCLRE1C variant was tied to TCR beta V- and J-gene trimming. Later on, an analysis showed TCR association rates differing by HLA locus, with DRB1 the most and HLA-C the fewest.

V shed 0 bases and J shed 0 bases, with 6 bases lying between them. There are 14 residues in the CDR3. Germline CDR1 and CDR2: SGHNT and YYREEE (reference sequence). Primers: 60 Vbeta forward and 13 Jbeta reverse. Profiling relied on immunoSEQ multiplex PCR, and the TCRdb table lists in-frame clones only, not all of them. Of 130,000 to 150,000 clones in the sample, about 80% are singletons; the top ten hold roughly 10%. A remark on this clone: Its target is not known.

The receptor was isolated from a woman aged 60-70 years in good health and CMV-seropositive. The chain employs TRBV5-4 and TRBJ2-5; no clear D. Sequenced sample: PBMCs. The CDR3, as DNA: TGTGCCAGCAGCTTGGGAGCGTACCAAGAGACCCAGTACTTC. This encodes CASSLGAYQETQYF.